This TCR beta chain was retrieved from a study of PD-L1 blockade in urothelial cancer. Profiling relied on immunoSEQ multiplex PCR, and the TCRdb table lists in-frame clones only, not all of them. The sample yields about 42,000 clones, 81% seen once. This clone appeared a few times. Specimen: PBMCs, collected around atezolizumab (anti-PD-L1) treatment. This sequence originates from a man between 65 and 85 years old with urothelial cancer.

CDR3 sequence reads: CASSLTRAGANVLTF. The CDR3, as DNA: TGCGCCAGCAGCTTGACTAGGGCTGGGGCCAACGTCCTGACTTTC. The chain recombines TRBV5-1 with TRBJ2-6; D perhaps matches TRBD2 (5 bases). Deletions cut 1 base from V and 2 bases from J, with 7 bases between. The CDR3 spans 15 residues. Germline V lookup: CDR1 SGHRS, CDR2 YFSETQ.